These 7 T cell receptor beta chains were sequenced from one sample in a study of cytomegalovirus exposure and HLA in healthy donors. Researchers ran the PCR with 60 Vbeta and 13 Jbeta primers. Assay used: immunoSEQ multiplex PCR; TCRdb lists only in-frame clones, some missing. Of some 110,000 clones detected, roughly 82% appear once; the ten largest clones hold about 13%. The sequencing sample was made of PBMCs. The receptors were sampled from a woman aged 60 to 75 in good health and CMV-seropositive.

This chain connects TRBV4-3 to TRBJ2-7, with TRBD2 matching 8 bases. V lost 1 base and J lost 6; bases outside the gene matches: 8. Looked up from germline, CDR1 is LGHNA and CDR2 is YSLEER. CDR3 size: 15 residues. CDR3 amino acids: CASSQVPSGSSEQYF. The CDR3 DNA sequence: TGCGCCAGCAGCCAAGTGCCGAGCGGGAGCTCCGAGCAGTACTTC.

This clone has only one observation. The V call is TRBV7-8, the J call TRBJ2-1, with TRBD2 identical over 7 bases. Germline CDR1 and CDR2: SGHVS and FQNEAQ. The length of the CDR3 is 12 residues. The V and J ends lost 5 bases and 10 bases, in that order; junction bases with no gene match: 5. DNA of the CDR3: TGTGCCAGCAGCAAACAGCGGGAAGAGCAGTTCTTC. Its protein is CASSKQREEQFF.

The chain joins TRBV19 to TRBJ1-1; 7 bases match TRBD1. CDR3 length: 14 amino acids. The V gene's germline CDR1 is LNHDA and CDR2 SQIVND (reference sequence). J was trimmed by 1 base and V by 3 bases; bases with no gene match: 2. CDR3 region: CASSIDRENTEAFF. In nucleotides, the CDR3 is TGTGCCAGTAGTATTGACAGGGAGAACACTGAAGCTTTCTTT.

The genes are TRBV7-9 and TRBJ1-6; 7 bases line up with TRBD1. The CDR3 runs 16 residues. Trimming took 4 bases from V and 5 from J; bases not matched to a gene: 8. In germline, CDR1 is SEHNR, CDR2 FQNEAQ (reference sequence). The CDR3 region is CASSYVDRANNSPLHF. The CDR3 DNA reads as TGTGCCAGCAGCTACGTAGACAGGGCCAATAATTCACCCCTCCACTTT. Based on the CDR3 plus reference TRBV7-9 and TRBJ1-6, the full variable domain is DTGVSQNPRHKITKRGQNVTFRCDPISEHNRLYWYRQTLGQGPEFLTYFQNEAQLEKSRLLSDRFSAERPKGSFSTLEIQRTEQGDSAMYLCASSYVDRANNSPLHFGNGTRLTVT.

The rearrangement links TRBV6-1 to TRBJ2-3, with 8 bases aligning to TRBD1. The CDR3 loop spans 16 amino acids. Unmatched junction bases numbered 8, after V lost 4 bases and J lost 2 bases. Per the germline V gene, CDR1 is MNHNS and CDR2 is SASEGT. CDR3: CASSARTGRYTDTQYF. DNA of the CDR3: TGTGCCAGCAGTGCCCGGACAGGGAGATACACAGATACGCAGTATTTT.

This chain joins TRBV9 and TRBJ2-5; 8 nucleotides agree with TRBD1. TRBJ2-7 matches the DNA end more closely, so the J call is doubtful. Germline CDR1 is SGDLS and CDR2 is YYNGEE. The CDR3 extends over 14 amino acids. The CDR3 region has the DNA TGTGCCAGCAGCGTAAGTGACAGGGGTGGCGAGCAGTACTTC. Translating gives CASSVSDRGGEQYF.

The V gene is TRBV4-1, the J gene TRBJ2-5; 9 bases line up with TRBD1. V dropped 1 base and J dropped 7; count of bases not matched to a gene: 13. Germline V gene data show CDR1 as MGHRA and CDR2 as YSYEKL. The CDR3 is made up of 17 amino acids. In nucleotides, the CDR3 is TGCGCCAGCAGCCAAGGGGGGGACAGGGCCCTAGGAGGGACCCAGTACTTC. Amino acids: CASSQGGDRALGGTQYF.